This TCR beta chain is from a study of blood T cell repertoires in COVID-19. Self-reported history from a screening survey and questionnaire set each donor's cohort. Using immunoSEQ multiplex PCR, the repertoire was profiled, and TCRdb retains in-frame clones only, with some absent. Of under 300,000 clones in the sample, about nine tenths were seen once. The sequencing sample was made of PBMCs or T cells enriched from blood (not recorded which). The clonotype originates from a woman between 18 and 29 years old who had recovered from COVID-19.

This CDR3 is CASSESGGQEKLFF. As DNA, the CDR3 is TGTGCCAGCAGTGAATCCGGGGGACAGGAAAAACTGTTTTTT. The chain joins TRBV25-1 to TRBJ1-4, with TRBD1 identical over 7 bases. The CDR3 spans 14 residues. V was pared by 1 base and J by 8 bases, with 4 bases of the junction left unmatched. CDR1 MGHDK and CDR2 SYGVNS come from the germline V gene.